This T cell receptor beta chain was observed in a study of T cell clonotyping in hematopoietic cell transplantation. With 6 bases removed from V and 2 bases from J, the gap between germline ends came to 10 bases. This CDR3 is 13 amino acids long. Germline loops: CDR1 ENHRY, CDR2 SYGVKD. Profiling relied on immunoSEQ multiplex PCR, and the TCRdb table lists in-frame clones only, not all of them. The top ten clones hold about a sixth of a sample with about 9,700 clones, nearly 80% of them seen once. V gene TRBV10-3 combines with J gene TRBJ1-1, with D tentatively TRBD1 (5 bases). This clonotype originated in a male patient aged 35 to 55 who had an allogeneic stem cell transplant from a related donor, so the T cells may come from the graft donor. Some clones in this sample may be carry-over from other donors' samples. The material was PBMCs, obtained 180 days after allogeneic stem cell transplant. This CDR3 is CAIRGDGNTEAFF. The DNA of the CDR3 is TGTGCCATCAGGGGGGACGGAAACACTGAAGCTTTCTTT.